This paragraph covers one T cell receptor (beta chain) sequence. Its antigen target is currently unknown. No base-level quality is on record; no much larger clone is a single base apart. The entry originates in a study of blood T cell repertoires in COVID-19 (dated by TCRdb to about 2020). Regarding the complete study: Collaborator samples came from the United States, Italy and Spain and covered acute and convalescent phases of COVID-19. Where available, HLA class I and class II types were obtained from metadata supplied by the sample provider rather than from assay-based typing. Nearly every sample came with metadata listing a de-identified subject ID, COVID-19 status, age in years and sex. The repertoires were released in a freely available public database meant as a resource for research on the immune response to SARS-CoV-2. The prospective study material was composed of cDNA or gDNA derived from T cells, B-cell-depleted T cells, or PBMCs. Deeply sampled blood TCRbeta repertoires from subjects exposed to, actively infected with, or recovered from COVID-19 were included in the dataset. The samples were drawn from two sources: the first 160 participants of the ongoing ImmuneRACE study, and 1,000 to 1,500 subjects contributed by 6 global collaborators.

Study-wide conclusions, independent of this receptor: The quantity of clinical and demographic metadata differed by source and by participant and was supplied without curation.

TCRbeta CDR3 regions were amplified from genomic DNA by means of the immunoSEQ Assay, a bias-controlled multiplex PCR. The source study handled its data this way. Nucleated cell counts per sample were estimated from amplification of reference gene primers within the assay. To quantify the absolute abundance of each unique TCRbeta CDR3 rearrangement, sequence reads were collapsed and filtered. Productive Simpson clonality was computed per sample as the square root of Simpson's diversity index over productive rearrangements. As stored in TCRdb, this immuneACCESS dataset retains in-frame rearrangements with V and J assigned. A fraction of the clones does not appear; measured against another copy, unresolved V genes explain less than half of the discrepancy, and the remainder lacks a known reason. The V and J calls and the clone size are those of that table, but D and trimming were determined from the DNA. The sample has roughly 100,000 clones on record, approximately 90% of them singletons. Together, the top ten hold 15% to 20% of the sample.

For CDR1 and CDR2, the germline V gene lists SNHLY and FYNNEI. Trimming leaves V shorter by 7 bases and J shorter by 2 bases, with the junction holding 14 bases beyond the gene matches. The CDR3 runs 16 residues from the cysteine to the phenylalanine. Only the CDR3 part of the read is kept: 48 bases, read in frame from the first base. Whole blood was collected in K2EDTA tubes by collaborating institutions according to the institutions' own protocols. For TCRbeta analysis, collaborators shipped samples in one of three forms: frozen whole blood, isolated PBMCs, or DNA extracted from either of those sample types.

The sample consisted of peripheral blood. This receptor was taken from a middle-aged man with acute or convalescent COVID-19. The sequence is built from TRBV2 and TRBJ2-7, with 7 bases matching TRBD1. The DNA sequence is as follows: TGTGCCAGCAACATCCGTAGGACAGGCGGAGCCTACGAGCAGTACTTC. Protein translation: CASNIRRTGGAYEQYF.